This passage covers 7 T cell receptor beta chains from one sample sequenced in a study of T cells of healthy individuals listed by TCRdb under 2018. Preparation of the library involved 5' RACE. Sequencing was performed on an Illumina MiSeq. TCRdb itself trimmed the public reads at Q25 with fastp, ran MiXCR and retained productive beta chains. CDR3 protein duplicates are merged, each entry listing the most common genes and DNA. This sample has roughly 76,000 distinct CDR3 sequences in its table, and about 4.8% of those were observed once. The ten largest clones capture roughly 7.6% of the sample. Every receptor here comes from a female donor in good health.

This clonotype was counted many times. This chain connects TRBV4-3 to TRBJ2-2; 7 bases map to TRBD1. V dropped 3 bases and J dropped 6; count of bases not matched to a gene: 7. The CDR3 has 15 residues. Looked up from germline, CDR1 is LGHNA and CDR2 is YSLEER. The CDR3 DNA reads as TGCGCCAGCAGCCAGGGAACAGGGGCGGCCGGGGAGCTGTTTTTT. Its translation: CASSQGTGAAGELFF.

This clonotype was counted many times. The chain has TRBV12-3 or TRBV12-4 and TRBJ2-3; weak D call: TRBD2 (5 bases). The ends were cut back, 6 bases at V and 2 bases at J, with 12 bases in the middle. The CDR3 is 14 amino acids. CDR3 sequence reads: CASSSAEDTDTQYF. The CDR3 coding sequence is TGTGCCAGCAGCTCAGCGGAGGACACAGATACGCAGTATTTT.

This clonotype was observed at least ten times. V is TRBV5-6 and J is TRBJ2-3; the D gene is possibly TRBD1 (6 bases). From germline, CDR1 is SGHDT and CDR2 YYEEEE. Trimming removed 2 bases at V and 2 bases at J, with 15 bases between. The CDR3 runs 16 residues. In DNA form, the CDR3 reads TGTGCCAGCAGCTTTCGACAGGCTCTTAACACAGATACGCAGTATTTT. Translation: CASSFRQALNTDTQYF.

This clonotype appeared many times. The chain couples TRBV19 to TRBJ2-7; 10 nucleotides line up with TRBD2. Losses at the gene ends were 5 bases for V and 0 bases for J; bases not matched to a gene: 7. The germline CDR1 and CDR2 sequences are LNHDA and SQIVND (reference sequence). The CDR3 spans 16 residues. DNA of the CDR3: TGTGCCAGTAGTGGATTCGGACTAGCGGACTCCTACGAGCAGTACTTC. Translated, it gives CASSGFGLADSYEQYF. The entire variable domain, with the rest obtained from reference TRBV19 and TRBJ2-7, is as follows: DGGITQSPKYLFRKEGQNVTLSCEQNLNHDAMYWYRQDPGQGLRLIYYSQIVNDFQKGDIAEGYSVSREKKESFPLTVTSAQKNPTAFYLCASSGFGLADSYEQYFGPGTRLTVT.

This clonotype appeared many times. The V gene is TRBV7-2, the J gene TRBJ1-1; D is ambiguous. This CDR3 has 14 amino acids. Trimming shortened V by 1 base and J by 7 bases, and 13 bases separated the two germline ends. Germline assignment: CDR1 SGHTA and CDR2 FQGNSA. The CDR3 sequence: CASSLGFLAGEAFF. CDR3 coding DNA: TGTGCCAGCAGCTTAGGGTTTCTCGCGGGTGAAGCTTTCTTT.

In this sample, this clonotype turned up many times. J is TRBJ1-1 and V is TRBV3-1; no definite D call. Trimming pared 1 base from V and 1 base from J, leaving 13 bases between. The CDR3 has 16 residues. Per germline, CDR1 LGHDT and CDR2 YNNKEL (reference sequence). The DNA for the CDR3 is TGTGCCAGCAGCCAAGCTACAACCCTCAGGAACACTGAAGCTTTCTTT. This codes for CASSQATTLRNTEAFF. Complete variable domain (other parts from reference TRBV3-1 and TRBJ1-1): DTAVSQTPKYLVTQMGNDKSIKCEQNLGHDTMYWYKQDSKKFLKIMFSYNNKELIINETVPNRFSPKSPDKAHLNLHINSLELGDSAVYFCASSQATTLRNTEAFFGQGTRLTVV.

This clonotype was seen ten or more times. The CDR3 spells CASSLTNSYEQYF. The CDR3, as DNA: TGTGCCAGCAGTCTGACAAATTCCTACGAGCAGTACTTC. The chain joins TRBV6-5 to TRBJ2-7; no reliable D call. The CDR3 has 13 residues. V was clipped by 5 bases and J by 1 base, with 9 bases between them. Germline V gene data show CDR1 as MNHEY and CDR2 as SVGAGI.